One and the same sample provided the 2 T cell receptor beta chains below, sequenced in a study of identical twins. TCRdb used MiXCR to reprocess the 5' RACE reads, holding one entry per CDR3 protein. The repertoire holds about 220,000 distinct CDR3 sequences, with around 6.5% as singletons. The data also belong to a second study, concerning T cells expressing NK-cell markers.

Material for sequencing was CD8+ T cells sorted from blood. The source is a young woman in good health.

The gene calls are TRBV25-1 and TRBJ2-7; D is possibly TRBD1 or TRBD2 (6 bases each). The CDR3 contains 13 residues. Germline CDR1 reads MGHDK; CDR2 reads SYGVNS. The germline V and J ends were trimmed by 6 bases and 3 bases, with 12 bases remaining between them. Here the CDR3 DNA reads TGTGCCAGCAGCCCGGGGGCCCACTACGAGCAGTACTTC. The encoded protein is CASSPGAHYEQYF.

The sample holds a few counts of this clonotype. The rearrangement links TRBV4-3 to TRBJ2-2, with D unresolved. Germline V gene sequence: CDR1 LGHNA, CDR2 YSLEER. CDR3 length: 17 amino acids. V lost 5 bases and J 2 bases, leaving 18 bases between the germline ends. The CDR3 loop reads CASSGFVGNANTGELFF. For the CDR3, the DNA is TGCGCCAGCAGCGGCTTCGTAGGGAACGCAAACACCGGGGAGCTGTTTTTT.